This T cell receptor beta chain derives from a study of CXCR3-negative and CXCR3-positive naive CD8 T cells (dated by TCRdb to between 2018 and 2021). General notes on the study: In total, 130 million to 150 million TRB reads were obtained, or roughly 1.5 +/- 0.3 million reads per library. The TRBV-TRBJ cluster analysis covered naive subsets from a handful of donors and memory cells from 3 donors. Data from 11 donors, pooled across two independent experiments, went into the diversity and physicochemical repertoire analyses.

CDR1 and CDR2, per the germline V gene, are SQVTM and ANQGSEA. There are 15 amino acids in the CDR3, from cysteine to phenylalanine inclusive. No DNA has been recorded. The run used a NextSeq 550. The Human TCR Profiling Kit (MiLaboratory) was used to prepare UMI-labeled 5' RACE TRB cDNA libraries. The full amount of extracted RNA was used for cDNA synthesis, and the full amount of resulting cDNA was used for PCR amplification. The libraries were made side by side, with each library going through the same number of PCR cycles. For the original study's pipeline: With a requirement of at least two reads per UMI, MIGEC and MiXCR extracted about 50,000 +/- 10,000 unique UMI-labeled TRB cDNA molecules per library. On average, approximately 40,000 +/- 10,000 functional in-frame TRB CDR3 nucleotide clonotypes lacking stop codons were found per library. After downsampling to 5000 UMI-labeled TRB molecules per sample, diversity metrics such as normalized Shannon-Wiener and Chao1 were calculated in VDJtools. For the central five CDR3 residues, VDJtools calculated physicochemical properties weighted by clonotype size, namely interaction energy, strength, volume and Kidera factor 4. The reads, reprocessed by TCRdb, yield one row per CDR3 protein sequence and no DNA. These V and J calls derive from TCRdb rather than the authors' analysis. This sample's table has entries for 55,000 to 70,000 distinct CDR3 sequences. The ten biggest clones cover around 20% of the sample.

Paper-wide results and their limitations: Freshly isolated PBMCs were used for most assays because CXCR3 expression went down partially after cryopreservation. Repertoire diversity was comparably high in both naive subsets but much lower in memory CD8+ T cells. Because surface CD5, which is linked to self-reactivity in mice, was comparable between the naive subsets, TCR interaction strength was also inferred from the physicochemical properties of TRB CDR3s. Within the same donor, TRBV-TRBJ usage looked similar between naive CXCR3-negative and CXCR3-positive cells, but memory cells had distinct patterns.

Note on this clonotype: Its recognized antigen is unknown.

Each CD8+ T cell subset was flow-sorted in triplicate, with some 300,000 cells per subset placed directly into RLT lysis buffer. Peripheral blood mononuclear cells were isolated from buffy coats by standard density gradient centrifugation. Total RNA was extracted from sorted cells with an RNeasy Mini Kit. This sequence was found in a human donor in good health. Some clones in this sample may be carry-over from other donors' samples. The sample comprised memory CD8+ T cells from blood. The sample's cell subset or site label is to be understood as: conventional CD8+ memory T cells (TMEM), sorted as controls. The chain joins TRBV29-1 to TRBJ2-5; TCRdb reports TRBD2, a call that lacks DNA to check it against. CDR3 reads: CSVYGVERAGETQYF.